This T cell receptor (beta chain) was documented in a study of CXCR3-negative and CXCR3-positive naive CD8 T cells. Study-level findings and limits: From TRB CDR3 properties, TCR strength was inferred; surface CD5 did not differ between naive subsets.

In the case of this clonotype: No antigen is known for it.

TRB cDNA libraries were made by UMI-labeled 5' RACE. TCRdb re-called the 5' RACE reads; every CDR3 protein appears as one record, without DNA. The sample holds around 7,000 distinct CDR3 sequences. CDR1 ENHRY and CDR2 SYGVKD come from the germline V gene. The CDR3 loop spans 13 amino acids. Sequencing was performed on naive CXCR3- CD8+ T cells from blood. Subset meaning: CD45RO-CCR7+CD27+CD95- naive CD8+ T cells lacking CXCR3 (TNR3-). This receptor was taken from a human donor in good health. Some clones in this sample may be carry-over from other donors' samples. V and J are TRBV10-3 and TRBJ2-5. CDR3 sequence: CAISAVDQETQYF.